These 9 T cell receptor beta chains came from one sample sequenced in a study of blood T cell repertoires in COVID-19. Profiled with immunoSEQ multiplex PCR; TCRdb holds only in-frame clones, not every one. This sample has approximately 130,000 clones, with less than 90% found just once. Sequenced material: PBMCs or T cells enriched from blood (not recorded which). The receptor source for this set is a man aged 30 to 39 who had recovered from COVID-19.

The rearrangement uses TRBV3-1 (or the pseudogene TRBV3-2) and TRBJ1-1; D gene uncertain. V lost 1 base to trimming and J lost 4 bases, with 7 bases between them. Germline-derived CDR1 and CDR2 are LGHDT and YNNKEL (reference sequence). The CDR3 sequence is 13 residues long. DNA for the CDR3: TGTGCCAGCAGCCAAGGCGGGAGCACTGAAGCTTTCTTT. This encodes CASSQGGSTEAFF.

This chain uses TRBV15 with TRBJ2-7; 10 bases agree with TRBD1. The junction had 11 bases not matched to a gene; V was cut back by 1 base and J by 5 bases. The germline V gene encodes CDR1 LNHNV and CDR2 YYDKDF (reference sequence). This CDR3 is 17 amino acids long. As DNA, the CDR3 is TGTGCCACCAGCAGAGGTCCGGGGGGGGACAGGGGCCACGAGCAGTACGTC. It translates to CATSRGPGGDRGHEQYV.

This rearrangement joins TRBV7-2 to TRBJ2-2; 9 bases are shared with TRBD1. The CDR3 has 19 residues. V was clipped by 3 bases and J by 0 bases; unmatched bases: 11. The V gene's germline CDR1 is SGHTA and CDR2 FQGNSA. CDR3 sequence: CASSLRWGTGHPNTGELFF. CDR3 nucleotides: TGTGCCAGCAGCTTGAGGTGGGGGACAGGGCATCCGAACACCGGGGAGCTGTTTTTT. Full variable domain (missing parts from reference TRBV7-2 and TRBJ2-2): GAGVSQSPSNKVTEKGKDVELRCDPISGHTALYWYRQSLGQGLEFLIYFQGNSAPDKSGLPSDRFSAERTGGSVSTLTIQRTQQEDSAVYLCASSLRWGTGHPNTGELFFGEGSRLTVL.

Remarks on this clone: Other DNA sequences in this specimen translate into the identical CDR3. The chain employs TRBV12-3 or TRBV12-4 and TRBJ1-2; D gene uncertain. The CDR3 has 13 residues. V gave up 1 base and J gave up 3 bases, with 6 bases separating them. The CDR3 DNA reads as TGTGCCAGCAGTTTAGGCAGCGACTATGGCTACACCTTC. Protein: CASSLGSDYGYTF.

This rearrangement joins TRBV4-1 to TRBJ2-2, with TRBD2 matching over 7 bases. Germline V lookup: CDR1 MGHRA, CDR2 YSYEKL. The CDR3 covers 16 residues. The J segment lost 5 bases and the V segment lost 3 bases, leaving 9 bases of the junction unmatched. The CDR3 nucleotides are TGCGCCAGCAGCCACAAAGGCGGGAGTGATACCGGGGAGCTGTTTTTT. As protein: CASSHKGGSDTGELFF.

The CDR3 loop reads CASSSDGGEAFF. The CDR3, as DNA: TGTGCCAGCAGCTCGGACGGGGGGGAAGCTTTCTTT. The chain links TRBV5-8 to TRBJ1-1, with D maybe TRBD1 (5 bases). Looked up from germline, CDR1 is SGHTS and CDR2 is YDEGEE. The CDR3 consists of 12 residues. Deletions cut 3 bases from V and 8 bases from J, with 11 bases between.

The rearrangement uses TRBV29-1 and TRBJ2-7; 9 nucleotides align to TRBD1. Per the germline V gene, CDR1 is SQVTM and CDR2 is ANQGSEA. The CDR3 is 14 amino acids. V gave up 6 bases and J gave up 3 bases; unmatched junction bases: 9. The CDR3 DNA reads TGCAGCGTCTCCGGGACAGGGTCTGTCTACGAGCAGTACTTC. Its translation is CSVSGTGSVYEQYF.

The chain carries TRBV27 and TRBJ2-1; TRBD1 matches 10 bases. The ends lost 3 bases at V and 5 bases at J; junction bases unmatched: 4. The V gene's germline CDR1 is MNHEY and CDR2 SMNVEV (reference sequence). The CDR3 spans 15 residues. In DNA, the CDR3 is TGTGCCAGCAGTTTTGGGACAGGGGTCGACAATGAGCAGTTCTTC. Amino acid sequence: CASSFGTGVDNEQFF.

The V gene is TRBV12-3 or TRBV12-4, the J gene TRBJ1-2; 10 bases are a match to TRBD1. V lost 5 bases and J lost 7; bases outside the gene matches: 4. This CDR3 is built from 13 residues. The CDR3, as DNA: TGTGCCAGCAGTCCTAGGACAGGGGGTGGCTACACCTTC. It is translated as CASSPRTGGGYTF.